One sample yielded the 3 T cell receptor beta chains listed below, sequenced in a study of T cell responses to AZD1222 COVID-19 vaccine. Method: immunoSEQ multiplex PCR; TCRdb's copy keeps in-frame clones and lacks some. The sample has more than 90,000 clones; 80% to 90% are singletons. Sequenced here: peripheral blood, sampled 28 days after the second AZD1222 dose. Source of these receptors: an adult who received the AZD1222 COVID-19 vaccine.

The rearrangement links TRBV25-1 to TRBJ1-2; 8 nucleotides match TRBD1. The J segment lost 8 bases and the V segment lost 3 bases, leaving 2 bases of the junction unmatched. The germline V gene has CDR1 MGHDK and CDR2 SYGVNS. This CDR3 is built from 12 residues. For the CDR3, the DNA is TGTGCCAGCAGTGACGACAGGGGCGGCTACACCTTC. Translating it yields CASSDDRGGYTF.

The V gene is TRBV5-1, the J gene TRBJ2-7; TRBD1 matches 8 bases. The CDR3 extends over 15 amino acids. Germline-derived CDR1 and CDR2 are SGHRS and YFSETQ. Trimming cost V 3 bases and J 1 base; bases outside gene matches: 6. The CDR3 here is CASSSDRVRSYEQYF. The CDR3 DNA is TGCGCCAGCAGCTCGGACAGGGTAAGGTCCTACGAGCAGTACTTC.

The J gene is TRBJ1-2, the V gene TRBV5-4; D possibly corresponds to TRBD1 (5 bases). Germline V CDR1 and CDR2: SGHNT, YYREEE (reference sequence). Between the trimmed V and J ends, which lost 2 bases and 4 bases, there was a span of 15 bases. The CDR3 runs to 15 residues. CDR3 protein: CASSLGDRSSYGYTF. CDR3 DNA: TGTGCCAGCAGCTTAGGGGACCGAAGTTCCTATGGCTACACCTTC.